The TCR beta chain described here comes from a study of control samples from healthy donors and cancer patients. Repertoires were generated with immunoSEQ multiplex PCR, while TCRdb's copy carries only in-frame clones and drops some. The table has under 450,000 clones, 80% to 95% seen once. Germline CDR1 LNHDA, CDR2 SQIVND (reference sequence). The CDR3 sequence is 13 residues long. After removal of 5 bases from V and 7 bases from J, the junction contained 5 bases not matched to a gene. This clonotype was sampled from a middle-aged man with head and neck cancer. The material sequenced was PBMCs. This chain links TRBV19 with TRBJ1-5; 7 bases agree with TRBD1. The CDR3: CASSGTAGQPQHF. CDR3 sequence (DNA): TGTGCCAGTAGTGGGACAGCCGGGCAGCCCCAGCATTTT.